The source of this T cell receptor (beta chain) is a study of T cells in Graves' hyperthyroidism and ophthalmopathy. Findings and limits, study-wide: Within blood appeared most thyroid clonotypes that had expanded above 0.001. Ophthalmopathy was distinguished from stable hyperthyroidism by 13 V-J signatures.

Patients aged 18 to 65 had newly diagnosed hyperthyroidism that had lasted under 2 months. Using around 10 ml of fresh peripheral blood, PBMCs were prepared. The CDR3 regions of TCR beta were amplified from RNA transcripts. Researchers ran a first-round RT-PCR on the TCR CDR3 using the HTBI primer set. TCRdb passed the multiplex PCR reads through MiXCR, listing each CDR3 protein once. The repertoire holds about 840,000 distinct CDR3 sequences, 35% to 40% seen once, with approximately 8.7% in the top ten. Trimming removed 3 bases from V and 1 base from J, with 10 bases in between. Germline V lookup: CDR1 SQVTM, CDR2 ANQGSEA. The CDR3 has 13 residues. This clonotype was counted many times. Its antigen is not known.

The TCR originated in a man between 18 and 29 years old with Graves' hyperthyroidism. Source material: blood. This chain uses TRBV29-1 with TRBJ2-7; tentatively, D is TRBD2 (5 bases). The CDR3, as DNA: TGCAGCGTTGAGGGAGCAACATCCTACGAGCAGTACTTC. It translates to CSVEGATSYEQYF.